The clone carrying this TCR beta chain was seen repeatedly, ten times or more. Its target is not known. From germline, CDR1 is SGHVS and CDR2 FQNEAQ. The CDR3 sequence is 15 residues long. V lost 1 base and J 1 base, leaving 7 bases between the germline ends. The sample comes from a study of CD8 T cells in ankylosing spondylitis. Overall study findings and caveats: Reported data indicate significant enrichment of disease-linked clones within matched ankylosing spondylitis synovial fluid. Clones linked to disease, bearing a CD8+ phenotype, were relatively rare in peripheral blood. The study identified a TCR beta motif of about eight highly homologous variants that appeared characteristic of ankylosing spondylitis blood.

By quantitative 5'-RACE with molecular barcodes, the TCR beta libraries were made. TCRdb processed the 5' RACE reads anew with MiXCR; each CDR3 protein has one entry. The data hold 30,000 to 45,000 distinct CDR3 sequences, with roughly an eighth observed a single time. Sequencing was performed on synovial fluid, either unsorted or a sorted T cell fraction (not recorded which). This clonotype was obtained from a male donor with ankylosing spondylitis. The gene calls are TRBV7-8 and TRBJ2-2, with unresolved D. CDR3 loop: CASSLGRLNTGELFF. In DNA, the CDR3 is TGTGCCAGCAGCTTAGGTCGGTTGAACACCGGGGAGCTGTTTTTT.